The 22 T cell receptor beta chains presented below share a single source sample, sequenced in a study of CD8+CD57+ T cells in acquired aplastic anemia. Sequenced patients had shown CD8+CD57+ cell expansion by flow cytometry. TCR beta VDJ and CDR3 were profiled, and genomic DNA was the template. TCRdb analysed the reads with MiXCR anew, one entry per CDR3 protein. Seen here are about 40,000 distinct CDR3 sequences, roughly 63% observed once, and the top ten hold 59%. Sequenced: sorted CD4+, CD8+, or CD8+CD57+ T cells (not recorded which) from PBMCs. The origin of the receptors is a human donor with aplastic anemia.

This clonotype was recorded many times. The chain has TRBV5-5 and TRBJ2-7; 10 nucleotides align to TRBD1. V was clipped by 4 bases and J by 3 bases; unmatched bases: 4. The CDR3 runs 14 residues. The germline V gene encodes CDR1 SGHKS and CDR2 YYEKEE (reference sequence). CDR3 residues: CASSLGQGVYEQYF. DNA for the CDR3: TGTGCCAGCAGCCTTGGACAGGGGGTCTACGAGCAGTACTTC.

The V gene is TRBV2, the J gene TRBJ1-1, with 9 bases identical to TRBD1. CDR1 and CDR2 from the germline V gene are SNHLY and FYNNEI. The CDR3 runs 14 residues. Trimming cost V 8 bases and J 1 base; bases outside gene matches: 5. The CDR3 sequence is CASRLGQGNTEAFF. The CDR3 nucleotides are TGTGCCAGCCGGCTGGGACAGGGGAACACTGAAGCTTTCTTT.

The J gene is TRBJ1-1, the V gene TRBV5-6; D remains unclear. The V end lost 1 base, the J end lost 4 bases, and 11 bases lay between the germline ends. The length of the CDR3 is 14 residues. The V gene's germline CDR1 is SGHDT and CDR2 YYEEEE. The CDR3 here is CASSLFGVITEAFF. The CDR3 coding sequence is TGTGCCAGCAGCTTGTTCGGGGTCATCACTGAAGCTTTCTTT.

J is TRBJ1-2 and V is TRBV2, with D perhaps matching TRBD1 (6 bases). Trimming stripped 5 bases from V and 4 bases from J, with 17 bases between. Per the germline V gene, CDR1 is SNHLY and CDR2 is FYNNEI. CDR3 length: 15 residues. This CDR3 is CASSPTTGRTYGYTF. In DNA, the CDR3 is TGTGCCAGCAGTCCCACGACAGGAAGGACCTATGGCTACACCTTC.

This clonotype has just a few counts. The genes are TRBV20-1 and TRBJ2-7, with 7 bases that match TRBD2. The CDR3 spans 15 residues. Trimming cost V 5 bases and J 3 bases; bases outside gene matches: 13. Germline CDR1 is DFQATT and CDR2 is SNEGSKA (reference sequence). Written as DNA, the CDR3 is TGCAGTGCTGGGGAGAGCGGGGTTCCACTCTACGAGCAGTACTTC. Its protein product is CSAGESGVPLYEQYF.

The V call is TRBV2, the J call TRBJ1-5, with D possibly matching TRBD1 (6 bases). CDR1 is SNHLY and CDR2 is FYNNEI in the germline V gene. V gave up 2 bases and J gave up 2 bases, with 13 bases separating them. The CDR3 has 16 amino acids. The CDR3 sequence: CASSESRAGGNQPQHF. CDR3 nucleotide sequence: TGTGCCAGCAGTGAATCGAGGGCAGGGGGCAATCAGCCCCAGCATTTT.

The rearrangement links TRBV7-9 to TRBJ2-1; maybe TRBD1 (6 bases). The CDR3 is 11 residues long. The V gene's germline CDR1 is SEHNR and CDR2 FQNEAQ (reference sequence). The ends were cut back, 5 bases at V and 10 bases at J, with 9 bases in the middle. Here the CDR3 DNA reads TGTGCCAGCAGCCTGACAGGCGAGCAGTTCTTC. As protein: CASSLTGEQFF. The full variable domain, its missing parts supplied by reference TRBV7-9 and TRBJ2-1, is DTGVSQNPRHKITKRGQNVTFRCDPISEHNRLYWYRQTLGQGPEFLTYFQNEAQLEKSRLLSDRFSAERPKGSFSTLEIQRTEQGDSAMYLCASSLTGEQFFGPGTRLTVL.

The CDR3 DNA reads as TGTGCCAGCAGTGAAGACTCCTCAGCGGCTAGCACAGATACGCAGTATTTT. Its protein is CASSEDSSAASTDTQYF. The chain employs TRBV25-1 and TRBJ2-3, with a weak D call TRBD2 (5 bases). The length of the CDR3 is 17 residues. Germline V gene lookup returns CDR1 MGHDK and CDR2 SYGVNS. Between the trimmed V and J ends, which lost 2 bases and 0 bases, there was a span of 15 bases.

The chain combines TRBV19 with TRBJ1-2; D possibly corresponds to TRBD1 (6 bases). Germline lookup yields CDR1 LNHDA and CDR2 SQIVND (reference sequence). CDR3 length: 13 amino acids. The V end was cut by 10 bases, the J end by 6 bases, with 18 bases between. The CDR3 region is CATGQNNLHGYTF. The DNA for the CDR3 is TGTGCCACCGGACAGAATAATCTACATGGCTACACCTTC.

This clonotype came up a few times. The genes are TRBV10-3 and TRBJ2-5; D possibly corresponds to TRBD1 (5 bases). The V end was cut by 2 bases, the J end by 5 bases, with 6 bases between. CDR3 length: 12 residues. Germline CDR1 is ENHRY and CDR2 is SYGVKD. For the CDR3, the DNA is TGTGCCATCAGTGAGGCAGGGGAGACCCAGTACTTC. Residues: CAISEAGETQYF.

This rearrangement joins TRBV2 to TRBJ2-3; D is uncertain. This CDR3 comprises 15 residues. Per germline, CDR1 SNHLY and CDR2 FYNNEI. The CDR3: CDREPGARPRDTQYF. The CDR3 DNA follows: TGTGACCGTGAGCCTGGTGCCCGGCCTCGGGATACGCAGTATTTT.

This clonotype was counted a few times. J is TRBJ1-3 and V is TRBV29-1; D ambiguous. Germline V gene data show CDR1 as SQVTM and CDR2 as ANQGSEA. V shed 5 bases and J shed 0 bases, with 8 bases lying between them. The CDR3 runs 13 residues. The CDR3 reads CSVMATSGNTIYF. The DNA of the CDR3 is TGCAGCGTTATGGCAACCTCTGGAAACACCATATATTTT.

The rearrangement joins TRBV7-3 to TRBJ1-2, with D possibly matching TRBD1 (5 bases). The CDR3 has 15 amino acids. Germline V gene data show CDR1 as SGHTA and CDR2 as FQGTGA. V was clipped by 6 bases and J by 7 bases, with 21 bases between them. This CDR3 reads CASRNPTGQRGGYTF. CDR3 coding DNA: TGTGCCAGCAGAAACCCCACCGGACAAAGGGGTGGCTACACCTTC.

The genes are TRBV5-5 and TRBJ1-2; D ambiguous. V lost 1 base, J lost 8 bases, and 9 bases lay in between. The CDR3 has 12 residues. Germline values: CDR1 SGHKS, CDR2 YYEKEE (reference sequence). The CDR3 is CASSLLEEGYTF. CDR3 DNA sequence: TGTGCCAGCAGCTTGTTAGAGGAGGGCTACACCTTC.

The rearrangement joins TRBV20-1 to TRBJ1-5, with no clear D. V was trimmed by 6 bases and J by 1 base, leaving 10 bases between them. Per the germline V gene, CDR1 is DFQATT and CDR2 is SNEGSKA (reference sequence). The length of the CDR3 is 13 residues. The CDR3 DNA reads TGCAGTGCCTGCGGGTTGAGCAATCAGCCCCAGCATTTT. Amino acids: CSACGLSNQPQHF.

The rearrangement joins TRBV29-1 to TRBJ1-5, with 10 bases aligning to TRBD1. CDR3 size: 13 residues. Germline V gene data show CDR1 as SQVTM and CDR2 as ANQGSEA. V shed 7 bases and J 5 bases; nucleotides not matched to a gene: 5. CDR3 residues: CSAGTGEDQPQHF. In DNA, the CDR3 is TGCAGCGCCGGGACAGGGGAGGATCAGCCCCAGCATTTT.

This clonotype was recorded at least ten times. This chain links TRBV7-2 with TRBJ2-3; TRBD2 agrees at 7 bases. CDR3 size: 15 residues. V trimming: 3 bases; J trimming: 6 bases; junction bases outside the gene matches: 9. The germline V gene has CDR1 SGHTA and CDR2 FQGNSA. DNA for the CDR3: TGTGCCAGCAGCTTCGCGAGCGGGGTAAGGGATACGCAGTATTTT. Translated: CASSFASGVRDTQYF.

The chain has TRBV15 and TRBJ2-7; D is uncertain. CDR1 LNHNV and CDR2 YYDKDF come from the germline V gene (reference sequence). The CDR3 extends over 14 amino acids. The V gene lost 3 bases and the J gene lost 4 bases, with 13 bases spanning the gap. DNA for the CDR3: TGTGCCACCAGCAGTGCGTTCTCCAGGTACGAGCAGTACTTC. This encodes CATSSAFSRYEQYF.

The chain has TRBV7-9 and TRBJ2-7, with D tentatively TRBD1 (5 bases). Looked up from germline, CDR1 is SEHNR and CDR2 is FQNEAQ (reference sequence). The CDR3 has 12 amino acids. CDR3 loop: CATTGVSYEQYF. CDR3 DNA: TGTGCTACAACAGGTGTAAGCTACGAGCAGTACTTC.

J is TRBJ1-5 and V is TRBV25-1; D remains unclear. The CDR3 is 14 amino acids. Germline values: CDR1 MGHDK, CDR2 SYGVNS. The germline V and J ends were trimmed by 1 base and 4 bases, with 8 bases remaining between them. The CDR3 is CASSESLGNQPQHF. As DNA, the CDR3 is TGTGCCAGCAGTGAATCGTTGGGGAATCAGCCCCAGCATTTT.

The table lists this clonotype with a few counts. V usage is TRBV2 and J usage is TRBJ2-3; 10 bases map to TRBD1. The CDR3 sequence is 17 residues long. Germline V gives CDR1 SNHLY, CDR2 FYNNEI. The junction had 4 bases not matched to a gene; V was cut back by 1 base and J by 0 bases. The CDR3: CASSEGTGGGSTDTQYF. CDR3 DNA sequence: TGTGCCAGCAGTGAAGGGACAGGGGGGGGGAGCACAGATACGCAGTATTTT.

This clonotype appeared many times. The chain combines TRBV7-9 with TRBJ2-1; TRBD2 might be the D (7 bases). Germline values: CDR1 SEHNR, CDR2 FQNEAQ (reference sequence). Trimming removed 9 bases from V and 4 bases from J, with 16 bases in between. The CDR3 is 14 residues long. This chain's CDR3 is CASGGGLSYNEQFF. The CDR3 DNA reads TGTGCCAGTGGGGGGGGCCTGTCTTACAATGAGCAGTTCTTC.